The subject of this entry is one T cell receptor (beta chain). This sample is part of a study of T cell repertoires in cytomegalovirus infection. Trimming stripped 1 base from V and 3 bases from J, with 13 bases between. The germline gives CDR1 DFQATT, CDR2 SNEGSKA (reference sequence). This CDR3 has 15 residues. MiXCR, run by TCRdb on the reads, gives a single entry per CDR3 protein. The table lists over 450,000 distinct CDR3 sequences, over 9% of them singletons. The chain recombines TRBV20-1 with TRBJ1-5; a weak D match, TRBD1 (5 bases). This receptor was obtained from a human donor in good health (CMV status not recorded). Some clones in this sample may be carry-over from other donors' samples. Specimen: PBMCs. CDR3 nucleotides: TGCAGTGCTAGAGTTCCGGGGGGGAACAATCAGCCCCAGCATTTT. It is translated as CSARVPGGNNQPQHF.